This is a list of T cell receptor beta chains from one sample in a study of tumor-infiltrating lymphocytes in primary liver carcinoma. TCRdb independently ran MiXCR on the multiplex PCR reads; one entry per CDR3 protein. The repertoire holds about 48,000 distinct CDR3 sequences, with about three quarters as singletons. Sequenced material: liver tumor tissue from sampling region 3. These receptor sequences come from a man aged 40-50 years with primary liver carcinoma and hepatitis B virus infection. The CDR3 runs from the conserved cysteine through the conserved F or W. D genes are given only for firm matches. Clone size is given for some rows only: seen once, a few or many times, or a class if the clone is expanded.

clone_size	v_call	d_call	j_call	cdr3_aa	cdr3_nt
few	TRBV20-1	.	TRBJ2-7	CSPGLWQFNGQYF	TGCAGTCCTGGGCTATGGCAGTTTAATGGACAGTACTTC
.	TRBV6-5	.	TRBJ2-1	CARSYTGNDEQFF	TGTGCCAGGAGTTATACTGGCAACGATGAGCAGTTCTTC
.	TRBV7-9	.	TRBJ1-1	CASTPRGTEAFF	TGTGCGAGCACCCCCCGGGGCACTGAAGCTTTCTTT
.	TRBV11-2	.	TRBJ2-1	CASSLNNAYGQFF	TGTGCGAGCAGCTTAAATAATGCCTATGGGCAGTTCTTC
.	TRBV5-4	.	TRBJ1-1	CVSSSPDRTGAFF	TGTGTCAGCAGCTCCCCAGACCGTACTGGAGCTTTCTTT
.	TRBV11-2	TRBD1	TRBJ2-7	CASSSQPNRGEQYF	TGTGCAAGCAGCTCCCAACCTAACAGGGGAGAGCAGTACTTC
.	TRBV11-2	.	TRBJ2-3	CANNLGGEDTQYF	TGTGCCAACAACTTAGGGGGGGAAGATACGCAGTATTTT
.	TRBV29-1	.	TRBJ2-1	CSYRRGGNEQFF	TGCAGCTACCGGAGGGGAGGCAATGAGCAGTTCTTC
many	TRBV6-6	.	TRBJ1-4	CASSRYVLGATNEKLFF	TGTGCCAGCAGCCGCTACGTGTTGGGTGCCACTAATGAAAAACTGTTTTTT
once	TRBV6-5	TRBD1	TRBJ2-7	CYNSRDRGYEQYF	TGTTACAACAGCCGGGACAGGGGCTACGAGCAGTACTTC
.	TRBV14	.	TRBJ2-7	CASGRTPANYEQYF	TGTGCCAGCGGCCGGACTCCCGCAAACTACGAGCAGTATTTC
.	TRBV5-1	TRBD2	TRBJ2-3	CASGLLAGGTDTQYF	TGCGCAAGCGGCTTACTAGCGGGAGGCACAGATACGCAGTATTTT
.	TRBV29-1	.	TRBJ2-7	CSVNRCGRSEQYF	TGCAGCGTCAACAGGTGTGGACGGAGCGAGCAGTACTTC
.	TRBV4-1	.	TRBJ1-1	CASNQLRVGDTEAFF	TGCGCCAGCAACCAACTCAGGGTGGGTGACACTGAAGCTTTCTTT
.	TRBV7-8	.	TRBJ1-5	CTSSLKRDQTQHF	TGCACCAGTAGCTTAAAACGGGATCAGACCCAGCATTTT
many	TRBV29-1	.	TRBJ2-7	CSAKGNSYEQYF	TGCAGCGCCAAAGGCAACTCCTACGAGCAGTACTTC
.	TRBV29-1	TRBD2	TRBJ2-1	CSGGNLAGVYDEQFF	TGCAGCGGTGGTAACCTAGCGGGAGTATACGATGAGCAGTTCTTC
.	TRBV11-2	.	TRBJ2-7	CASSLTGTAYKQYF	TGTGCCAGCAGCTTAACTGGCACCGCCTACAAGCAGTACTTC
.	TRBV4-1	.	TRBJ1-3	CASSQPGNTIYF	TGCGCCAGCAGTCAACCTGGAAACACCATATATTTT
.	TRBV10-3	.	TRBJ2-2	CATRRPSTRELSF	TGTGCCACCAGAAGGCCCTCCACCCGGGAGCTGTCTTTT
.	TRBV4-1	TRBD2	TRBJ2-1	CTSNQAGGYNEQFF	TGCACTAGCAACCAGGCGGGAGGGTACAATGAGCAGTTCTTC
.	TRBV10-1	.	TRBJ2-1	CASSGRRGSYNEQFF	TGTGCCAGCAGTGGGAGGCGGGGTTCCTACAATGAGCAGTTCTTC
.	TRBV4-1	.	TRBJ2-2	CASSQEVAGTGELFF	TGCGCCAGCAGCCAAGAAGTTGCTGGCACCGGGGAGCTGTTTTTT
.	TRBV11-2	TRBD1	TRBJ2-7	CTGSLGGDYEHYF	TGTACCGGCAGCTTAGGGGGCGACTACGAGCACTACTTC
.	TRBV14	TRBD1	TRBJ1-2	CASSQYGTASALTF	TGTGCCAGTAGCCAATATGGGACAGCATCCGCCCTCACCTTC
.	TRBV12-3/TRBV12-4	.	TRBJ2-7	CASSLGTGSYEQHF	TGTGCCAGCAGTTTAGGGACGGGTTCCTACGAGCAGCACTTC
.	TRBV6-5	.	TRBJ1-1	CASSYGHHATEALF	TGTGCCAGCAGTTACGGACACCACGCGACTGAAGCTCTCTTT
many	TRBV28	.	TRBJ1-5	CASSIRRTLPQHF	TGTGCCAGCAGTATAAGGAGGACCCTACCCCAGCATTTT
many	TRBV28	.	TRBJ1-1	CASSLPEWATKAFF	TGTGCCAGCAGTCTCCCGGAATGGGCTACTAAAGCTTTCTTT
.	TRBV28	.	TRBJ1-5	CASSGRRDLPQHF	TGTGCCAGCAGTGGCCGGCGAGATCTGCCCCAGCATTTT
.	TRBV12-3/TRBV12-4	TRBD2	TRBJ2-1	CASSPQAGGSGNEQFF	TGTGCCAGCAGTCCCCAGGCGGGAGGGTCGGGGAATGAGCAATTCTTC
.	TRBV11-2	.	TRBJ1-1	CASSLTAGYTKAFF	TGTGCCAGCAGCTTAACCGCAGGGTATACTAAAGCTTTCTTT
.	TRBV6-5	TRBD2	TRBJ2-3	CTSNLAGDTTDTQYF	TGTACCAGCAATCTGGCGGGAGATACTACAGATACTCAGTATTTT